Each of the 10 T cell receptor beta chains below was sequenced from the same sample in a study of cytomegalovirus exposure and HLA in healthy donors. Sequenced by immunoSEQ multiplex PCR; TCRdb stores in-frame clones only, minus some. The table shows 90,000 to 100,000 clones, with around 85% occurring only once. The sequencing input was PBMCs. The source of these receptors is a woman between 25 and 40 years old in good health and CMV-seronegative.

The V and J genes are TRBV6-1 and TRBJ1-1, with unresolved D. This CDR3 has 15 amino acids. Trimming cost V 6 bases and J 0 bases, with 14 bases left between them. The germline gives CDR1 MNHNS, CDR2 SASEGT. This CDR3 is CASRAFLQLNTEAFF. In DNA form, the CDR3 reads TGTGCCAGCAGGGCCTTTCTCCAATTGAACACTGAAGCTTTCTTT.

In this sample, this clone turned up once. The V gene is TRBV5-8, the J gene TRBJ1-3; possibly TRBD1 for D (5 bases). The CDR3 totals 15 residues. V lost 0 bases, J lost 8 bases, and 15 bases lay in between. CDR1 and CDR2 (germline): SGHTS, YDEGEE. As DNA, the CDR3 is TGTGCCAGCAGCTTGGAGGCAGGGCGGGAAGACACCATATATTTT. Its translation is CASSLEAGREDTIYF.

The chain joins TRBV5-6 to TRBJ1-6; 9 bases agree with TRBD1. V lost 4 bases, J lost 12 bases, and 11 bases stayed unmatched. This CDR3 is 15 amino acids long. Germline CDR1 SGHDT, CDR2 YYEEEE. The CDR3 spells CASSTNRDRVKPLHF. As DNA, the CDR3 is TGTGCCAGCAGCACAAACCGGGACAGGGTGAAACCCCTCCACTTT.

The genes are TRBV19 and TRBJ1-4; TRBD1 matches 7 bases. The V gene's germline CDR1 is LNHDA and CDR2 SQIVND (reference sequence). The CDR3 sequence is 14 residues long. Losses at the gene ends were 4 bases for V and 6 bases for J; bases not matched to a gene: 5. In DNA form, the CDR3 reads TGTGCCAGTAGTAGAGGGGACAGTGATGAAAAACTGTTTTTT. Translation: CASSRGDSDEKLFF.

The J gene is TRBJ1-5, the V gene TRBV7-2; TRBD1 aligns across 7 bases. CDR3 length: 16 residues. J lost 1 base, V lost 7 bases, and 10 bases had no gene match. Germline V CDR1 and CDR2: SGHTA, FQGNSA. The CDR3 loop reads CASTLEGASSNQPQHF. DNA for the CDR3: TGTGCCAGCACCCTGGAGGGGGCGTCAAGCAATCAGCCCCAGCATTTT.

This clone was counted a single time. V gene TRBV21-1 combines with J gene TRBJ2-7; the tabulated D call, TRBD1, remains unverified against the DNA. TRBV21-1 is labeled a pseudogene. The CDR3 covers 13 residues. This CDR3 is CASSKEQGYEQYF. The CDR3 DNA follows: TGTGCCAGCAGCAAAGAACAGGGCTACGAGCAGTACTTC.

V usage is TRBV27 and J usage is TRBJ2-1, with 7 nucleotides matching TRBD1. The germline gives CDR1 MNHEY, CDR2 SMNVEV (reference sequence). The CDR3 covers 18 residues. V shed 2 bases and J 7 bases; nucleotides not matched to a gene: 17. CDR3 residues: CASSLRSPDREMGNEQFF. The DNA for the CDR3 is TGTGCCAGCAGTTTACGGAGCCCAGACAGGGAGATGGGTAATGAGCAGTTCTTC.

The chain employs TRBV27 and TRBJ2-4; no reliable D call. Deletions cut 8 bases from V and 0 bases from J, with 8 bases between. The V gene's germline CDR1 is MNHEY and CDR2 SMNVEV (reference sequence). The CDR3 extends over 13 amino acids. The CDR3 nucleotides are TGTGCCAGCCGGAGCCTAGCCAAAAACATTCAGTACTTC. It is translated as CASRSLAKNIQYF.

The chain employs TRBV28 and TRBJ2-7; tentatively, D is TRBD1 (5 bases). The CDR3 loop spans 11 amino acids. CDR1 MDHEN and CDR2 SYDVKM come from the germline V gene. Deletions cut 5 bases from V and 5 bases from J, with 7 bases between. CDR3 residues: CASSTGHEQYF. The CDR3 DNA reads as TGTGCCAGCAGTACAGGACACGAGCAGTACTTC.

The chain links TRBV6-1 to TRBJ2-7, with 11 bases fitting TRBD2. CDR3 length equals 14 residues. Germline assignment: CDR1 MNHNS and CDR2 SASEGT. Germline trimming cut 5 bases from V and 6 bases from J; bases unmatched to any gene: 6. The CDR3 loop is CASSSGTSGGEQYF. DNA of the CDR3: TGTGCCAGCAGTTCCGGGACTAGCGGCGGCGAGCAGTACTTC.